This note documents a single T cell receptor beta chain sequence. This sample stems from a study of blood T cell repertoires in COVID-19. Germline loops: CDR1 LGHDT, CDR2 YNNKEL (reference sequence). This CDR3 contains 16 residues. V dropped 4 bases and J dropped 8; count of bases not matched to a gene: 10. Data came from immunoSEQ multiplex PCR; TCRdb stores just in-frame clones and leaves some out. Here the sample spans around 170,000 clones, more than 70% being singletons. This clonotype originated in a man between 18 and 35 years old with active or convalescent COVID-19. This rearrangement joins TRBV3-1 (or the pseudogene TRBV3-2) to TRBJ2-1; 11 nucleotides align to TRBD2. Sequencing was carried out using peripheral blood. The chain's CDR3 is CASSLPLAGGLDEQFF. The CDR3 coding sequence is TGTGCCAGCAGCCTCCCTCTAGCGGGAGGATTGGATGAGCAGTTCTTC.